This record concerns one TCR beta chain sequence. This clone's antigen is unknown. No much larger clone is present one base from it, and per-base qualities are unavailable. Participants were included only if at least one PBMC sample before ART initiation and at least two post-ART samples were available. All participants with HIV were treated in the United States of America. Before DNA extraction, cryopreserved samples of about 0.95-10 million PBMC were thawed and washed. At the time of the earliest PBMC sample for each participant with HIV, ages ranged from about 20 to 54 years. Each participant contributed PBMC samples from 1-4 timepoints before ART initiation and 2-8 timepoints after ART initiation, with a median of 7 samples. For every participant, serial HIV viral load, CD4+ T-cell count, ART history and demographic data were obtained. A Qiagen kit on a QIAcube was used to extract genomic DNA from unsorted PBMC, with samples processed in batches of 12.

The sample is drawn from a study of long-term antiretroviral therapy in people with HIV (dated by TCRdb to between 2021 and 2023). At the level of the whole study: The earliest samples were collected roughly a decade before the 2015 WHO recommendation for immediate ART, at a time when ART was usually postponed until CD4 counts fell. A retrospective serial study tested whether changes in peripheral blood TRB repertoire composition and diversity were associated with ART initiation and durable HIV suppression. Of the roughly 30 participants with HIV, about twelve were female. From fewer than 35 adults with confirmed HIV infection, the cohort provided around 180 cryopreserved PBMC samples, gathered serially across a mean of approximately six years (range 1-12). Test extractions of a monoclonal T-cell line alongside under 35 polyclonal samples showed no cross-contamination during QIAcube processing. Findings and caveats that apply to the study as a whole: Starting ART was linked to a significant rise in TRB diversity, yet even with long-term ART the diversity remained significantly lower than in transplant donor controls. Inferences about post-ART repertoire changes are limited because no data were available on ART adherence, viral resistance or therapy changes. Limited PBMC availability meant only the TCR beta chain was sequenced, without alpha chain pairing. The samples span the years 2004 to 2017, and the ART regimens used may be less effective than current regimens. At every time point, the repertoire was dominated by expanded TRB clones first identified before ART initiation, although this dominance fluctuated and, in many PLHIV, declined after ART. CDR3 length ranges in HIV repertoires were narrower than in controls, and network structure suggested an antigen-experienced repertoire with only a slight naive shift after ART. Because pre-ART samples had limited cell numbers, profiling was done on unsorted PBMC rather than on sorted CD4+ and CD8+ T cells.

CDR1 MGHRA and CDR2 YSYEKL are derived from the germline V gene. From the cysteine through the phenylalanine, the CDR3 covers 15 amino acids. The only DNA kept is the CDR3, 45 bases in frame from the first base. Here V drops 0 bases and J drops 4 bases, and the junction holds 4 bases not matched to any gene. The immunoSEQ hsTCRB v3.0 assay was used at survey level resolution for TRB variable region sequencing. The targeted TRB sequencing depth was roughly 40,000-55,000 T-cell genomes per sample. An Illumina MiSeq with a v3 150-cycle kit was used to sequence the pooled TRB libraries. As for how the authors treated the data: Analysis of repertoires was carried out in R inside a reproducible Nextflow workflow spanning QC, data transformation and analysis. Custom analyses were implemented in LymphoSeq2, an R package for AIRR-Seq data exploration. Several samples that yielded fewer than 5000 total TRB sequences were excluded, so that around 190 HIV repertoires were analyzed. Among the approximately 190 retained HIV repertoires, 59 were collected before ART initiation and some 130 after ART initiation. Repertoires were downsampled to 5000 TRB nucleotide sequences, with summary statistics averaged over 100 downsampling iterations. Only TRB sequences with CDR3 regions of at least seven amino acids were retained for analysis. Diversity was assessed using a clonality score derived from Shannon entropy and using the Gini coefficient. Repertoire networks linked the top 5000 CDR3 amino acid sequences whenever two sequences differed by an edit distance of one. Antigen specificity groups and MHC restriction were predicted for TRB CDR3 amino acid sequences with GLIPH2. CDR3 amino acid sequences were matched against VDJdb and McPAS-TCR to flag known CMV, EBV, HIV or tissue antigen associations. Pre-ART, post-ART and control groups were compared with Wilcoxon signed-rank tests and Holm-Bonferroni correction. Not all clones reach the TCRdb copy of this immuneACCESS table, which keeps in-frame sequences only. Checked studies attribute under half of the gap to unresolved V genes and leave the rest unexplained. The V and J calls and clone size come from that table; D and trimming were worked out from the DNA. This sample is represented by tens of thousands of clones; 85% of them were singletons. Of the sample, over 5.5% falls within the top ten clones.

This specimen consisted of unsorted PBMCs, obtained 3.1 years after starting antiretroviral therapy. The chain couples TRBV4-1 to TRBJ2-7, with 9 central nucleotides matching TRBD2. This clonotype was obtained from a woman in her forties or fifties with HIV. The CDR3 region: CASSQDSGGRYEQYF. At the DNA level, the sequence is TGCGCCAGCAGCCAAGATAGCGGGGGCAGATACGAGCAGTACTTC.